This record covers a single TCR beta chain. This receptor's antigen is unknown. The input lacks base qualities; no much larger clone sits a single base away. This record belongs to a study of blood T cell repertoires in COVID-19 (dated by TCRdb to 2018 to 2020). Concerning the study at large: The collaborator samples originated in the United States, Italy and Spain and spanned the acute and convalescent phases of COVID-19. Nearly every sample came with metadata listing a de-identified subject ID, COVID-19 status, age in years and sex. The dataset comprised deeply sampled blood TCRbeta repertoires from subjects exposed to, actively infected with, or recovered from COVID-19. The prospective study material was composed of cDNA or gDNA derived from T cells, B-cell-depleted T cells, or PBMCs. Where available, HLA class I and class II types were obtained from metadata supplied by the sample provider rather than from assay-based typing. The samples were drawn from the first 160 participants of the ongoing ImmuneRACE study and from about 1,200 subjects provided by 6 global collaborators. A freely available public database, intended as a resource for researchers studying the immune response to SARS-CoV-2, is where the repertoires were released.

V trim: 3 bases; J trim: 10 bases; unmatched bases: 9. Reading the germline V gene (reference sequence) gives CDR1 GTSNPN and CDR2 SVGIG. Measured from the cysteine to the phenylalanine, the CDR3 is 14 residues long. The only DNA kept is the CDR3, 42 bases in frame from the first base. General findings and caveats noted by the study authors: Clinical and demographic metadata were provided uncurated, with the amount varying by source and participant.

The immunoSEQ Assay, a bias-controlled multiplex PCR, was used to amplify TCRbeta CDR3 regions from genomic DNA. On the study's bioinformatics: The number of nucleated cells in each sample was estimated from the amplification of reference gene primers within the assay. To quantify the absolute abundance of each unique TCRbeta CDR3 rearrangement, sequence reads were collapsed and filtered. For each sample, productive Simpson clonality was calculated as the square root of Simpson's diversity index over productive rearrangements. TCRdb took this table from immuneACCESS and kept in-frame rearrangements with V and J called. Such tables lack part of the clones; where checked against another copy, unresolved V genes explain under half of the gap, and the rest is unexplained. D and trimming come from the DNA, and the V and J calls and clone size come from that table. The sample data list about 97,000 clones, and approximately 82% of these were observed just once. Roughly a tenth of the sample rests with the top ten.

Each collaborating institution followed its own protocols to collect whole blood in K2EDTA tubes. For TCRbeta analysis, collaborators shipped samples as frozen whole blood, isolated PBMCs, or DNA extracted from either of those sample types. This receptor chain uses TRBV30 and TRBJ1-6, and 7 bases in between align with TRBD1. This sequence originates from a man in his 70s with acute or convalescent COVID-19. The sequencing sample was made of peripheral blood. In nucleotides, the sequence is TGTGCCTGGAGCTTAGGCAGGGGGTCCTCACCCCTCCACTTT. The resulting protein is CAWSLGRGSSPLHF. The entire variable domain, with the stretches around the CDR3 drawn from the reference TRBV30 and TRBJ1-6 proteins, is SQTIHQWPATLVQPVGSPLSLECTVEGTSNPNLYWYRQAAGRGLQLLFYSVGIGQISSEVPQNLSASRPQDRQFILSSKKLLLSDSGFYLCAWSLGRGSSPLHFGNGTRLTVT.